This T cell receptor beta chain was captured in a study of T-cell memory formation after mild COVID-19. TCRdb independently ran MiXCR on the 5' RACE reads; one entry per CDR3 protein. The sample includes 110,000 or so distinct CDR3 sequences, over 20% of them seen just once. Trimming cost V 7 bases and J 7 bases, with 17 bases left between them. Germline V gene data show CDR1 as SGHTA and CDR2 as FQGNSA. The CDR3 extends over 14 amino acids. The rearrangement uses TRBV7-2 and TRBJ1-5; D gene uncertain. The clonotype was recovered from a man between 18 and 29 years old who had mild COVID-19 (a few samples of this study predate the infection). Cell type and time point are not known. The sequenced sample was PBMCs or a T cell subset sorted from them (not recorded which). The CDR3: CASTDPGAYQPQHF. In DNA, the CDR3 is TGTGCCAGCACCGACCCGGGTGCCTACCAGCCCCAGCATTTT.